The 24 T cell receptor beta chains below were found in one sample sequenced in a study of early T cells in non-severe SARS-CoV-2 infection. One entry per CDR3 protein results from TCRdb running MiXCR on the 5' RACE reads. The data contain tens of thousands of distinct CDR3 sequences, around a tenth of them seen just once; the ten biggest clones take up 3% to 4.5%. Sequences were obtained from whole blood. The source is an adult who was a healthcare worker with PCR-confirmed SARS-CoV-2 infection or an uninfected control (not recorded which).

The genes are TRBV29-1 and TRBJ2-2; 8 bases fit TRBD2. Germline V gene data show CDR1 as SQVTM and CDR2 as ANQGSEA. This CDR3 comprises 13 residues. Trimming took 5 bases from V and 5 from J; bases not matched to a gene: 4. CDR3 region: CSVMASGTGELFF. CDR3 DNA sequence: TGCAGCGTTATGGCTAGCGGGACCGGGGAGCTGTTTTTT.

This clonotype has at least ten counts. The genes are TRBV5-4 and TRBJ2-1, with D possibly matching TRBD2 (7 bases). Trimming pared 2 bases from V and 12 bases from J, leaving 24 bases between. Germline V CDR1 and CDR2: SGHNT, YYREEE (reference sequence). The CDR3 consists of 16 residues. CDR3 bases: TGTGCCAGCAGCTTACTCGGGGGGCTCCTTGGGGAAGGGCAGTTCTTC. It encodes CASSLLGGLLGEGQFF.

There are a few counts of this clonotype. The genes are TRBV20-1 and TRBJ2-7; 9 bases are a match to TRBD2. The trim removed 1 base at V and 1 base at J, leaving 8 bases unmatched. The CDR3 sequence is 16 residues long. Germline CDR1 reads DFQATT; CDR2 reads SNEGSKA (reference sequence). Written as DNA, the CDR3 is TGCAGTGCTAGAGGTTTGGCTAGCGGGGATTCCTACGAGCAGTACTTC. Its protein is CSARGLASGDSYEQYF.

The chain couples TRBV9 to TRBJ2-3; D is ambiguous. Per the germline V gene, CDR1 is SGDLS and CDR2 is YYNGEE. The V end lost 0 bases, the J end lost 0 bases, and 8 bases lay between the germline ends. This CDR3 spans 15 amino acids. CDR3 sequence reads: CASSVGVGSTDTQYF. The DNA of the CDR3 is TGTGCCAGCAGCGTAGGGGTCGGTAGCACAGATACGCAGTATTTT.

This clonotype appeared a few times. J is TRBJ1-2 and V is TRBV3-1, with D tentatively TRBD1 (6 bases). CDR3 length: 14 residues. V was cut by 6 bases and J by 4 bases, with 15 bases left in between. Germline CDR1 reads LGHDT; CDR2 reads YNNKEL (reference sequence). The CDR3 region is CASSRGGGPYGYTF. In DNA form, the CDR3 reads TGTGCCAGCAGTCGCGGGGGCGGGCCCTATGGCTACACCTTC.

This clonotype was counted many times. DNA of the CDR3: TGTGCCAGCAGTTTAGCTGGGACAGGGGATCACGAGCAGTACTTC. Encoded protein: CASSLAGTGDHEQYF. The chain employs TRBV12-3 or TRBV12-4 and TRBJ2-7; 10 bases are a match to TRBD1. The CDR3 runs to 15 residues. J was trimmed by 5 bases and V by 0 bases; bases with no gene match: 4.

This clonotype was seen many times. The chain is built from TRBV24-1 and TRBJ2-1; D might be TRBD2 (5 bases). V lost 3 bases and J 8 bases, leaving 13 bases between the germline ends. CDR3 size: 14 residues. Germline CDR1 and CDR2: KGHDR and SFDVKD. The CDR3 reads CATSDKRVSDEQFF. CDR3 coding DNA: TGTGCCACCAGTGATAAAAGGGTTAGCGATGAGCAGTTCTTC.

This clonotype was found many times. The chain is built from TRBV9 and TRBJ1-2; 10 nucleotides match TRBD1. The CDR3 length is 15 residues. Germline V gene data show CDR1 as SGDLS and CDR2 as YYNGEE. The V and J ends lost 3 bases and 6 bases, in that order; junction bases with no gene match: 8. The chain's CDR3 is CASSADAGTGDGYTF. CDR3 nucleotide sequence: TGTGCCAGCAGCGCTGATGCGGGGACAGGGGATGGCTACACCTTC.

This clonotype was seen a few times. The chain couples TRBV7-9 to TRBJ2-1; 14 bases align to TRBD2. This CDR3 has 17 residues. V gave up 5 bases and J gave up 7 bases; unmatched junction bases: 10. Germline V gene sequence: CDR1 SEHNR, CDR2 FQNEAQ (reference sequence). This chain's CDR3 is CASSTLKTSGGANEQFF. CDR3 nucleotides: TGTGCCAGCAGCACCCTAAAGACTAGCGGGGGGGCTAATGAGCAGTTCTTC.

This clonotype occurred many times. The chain's CDR3 is CSAVSLAGGTYEQYF. The CDR3 DNA follows: TGCAGTGCTGTAAGCCTAGCGGGAGGGACCTACGAGCAGTACTTC. The chain has TRBV20-1 and TRBJ2-7; TRBD2 matches 12 bases. V lost 5 bases, J lost 2 bases, and 7 bases stayed unmatched. The length of the CDR3 is 15 residues. Germline V lookup: CDR1 DFQATT, CDR2 SNEGSKA (reference sequence).

The V and J genes are TRBV3-1 and TRBJ1-2; possibly TRBD1 for D (6 bases). The CDR3 extends over 14 amino acids. Germline-derived CDR1 and CDR2 are LGHDT and YNNKEL (reference sequence). The V and J ends lost 2 bases and 7 bases respectively, with 14 bases between them. The DNA of the CDR3 is TGTGCCAGCAGCCAACACAGAAGGGGGTCTGGCTACACCTTC. Its protein is CASSQHRRGSGYTF.

This clonotype was detected a few times. The chain is built from TRBV13 and TRBJ2-1, with D perhaps TRBD2 (5 bases). The CDR3 loop spans 15 amino acids. Germline-derived CDR1 and CDR2 are PRHDT and FYEKMQ (reference sequence). Trimming pared 0 bases from V and 3 bases from J, leaving 9 bases between. The CDR3 sequence is CASSLGARGYNEQFF. The CDR3 region has the DNA TGTGCCAGCAGCTTAGGGGCCCGGGGCTACAATGAGCAGTTCTTC.

A note on this clonotype: This may be a read error, as it is one base from a much larger clone. The chain recombines TRBV10-3 with TRBJ2-3; TRBD2 matches at 8 bases. The CDR3 extends over 18 amino acids. Per germline, CDR1 ENHRY and CDR2 SYGVKD. The CDR3 is CVISESDGAGVSTDTQYF. In nucleotides, the CDR3 is TGTGTCATCAGTGAGTCCGACGGAGCGGGGGTTAGTACAGATACGCAGTATTTT.

In this sample, this clonotype turned up many times. V is TRBV29-1 and J is TRBJ1-3; TRBD1 might be the D (5 bases). CDR1 SQVTM and CDR2 ANQGSEA come from the germline V gene. The CDR3 has 12 residues. Trimming cost V 6 bases and J 2 bases, with 8 bases left between them. CDR3: CSVQGTGNTIYF. CDR3 in DNA: TGCAGCGTCCAGGGTACTGGAAACACCATATATTTT.

This clonotype occurred many times. The chain has TRBV4-2 and TRBJ1-5; D uncertain. Trimming left V 6 bases short and J 1 base short, with 16 bases between. The germline V gene encodes CDR1 LGHNA and CDR2 YNFKEQ. This CDR3 is 16 amino acids long. CDR3 coding DNA: TGTGCCAGCAGTTCCGTCGGGAAGTCGAGCAATCAGCCCCAGCATTTT. Protein: CASSSVGKSSNQPQHF.

This clonotype has at least ten counts. The rearrangement joins TRBV29-1 to TRBJ2-5, with D possibly matching TRBD2 (5 bases). CDR1 SQVTM and CDR2 ANQGSEA come from the germline V gene. V was pared by 6 bases and J by 5 bases, with 13 bases between. CDR3 length equals 12 residues. The CDR3 DNA reads as TGCAGCGTGATAGCGCCCGGGGAGACCCAGTACTTC. Encoded protein: CSVIAPGETQYF.

J is TRBJ2-6 and V is TRBV19; D is uncertain. This CDR3 is 14 amino acids long. V was trimmed by 3 bases and J by 0 bases, leaving 3 bases between them. Germline V CDR1 and CDR2: LNHDA, SQIVND (reference sequence). This CDR3 is CASSMYSGANVLTF. Written as DNA, the CDR3 is TGTGCCAGTAGTATGTACTCTGGGGCCAACGTCCTGACTTTC.

The rearrangement uses TRBV19 and TRBJ2-4; possibly TRBD2 for D (6 bases). V lost 3 bases to trimming and J lost 0 bases, with 12 bases between them. Germline V gene sequence: CDR1 LNHDA, CDR2 SQIVND (reference sequence). This CDR3 is 16 amino acids long. The CDR3 nucleotides are TGTGCCAGTAGTATTGGGGGGAGCCGAGCCAAAAACATTCAGTACTTC. It translates to CASSIGGSRAKNIQYF.

Ten or more counts support this clonotype. The J gene is TRBJ1-5, the V gene TRBV2; TRBD1 is a possible D gene (6 bases). This CDR3 is built from 14 residues. CDR1 and CDR2 from the germline V gene are SNHLY and FYNNEI. V dropped 6 bases and J dropped 3 bases, with 12 bases sitting between them. CDR3 protein: CASRSQGPNQPQHF. CDR3 nucleotides: TGTGCCAGCAGGAGCCAGGGGCCCAATCAGCCCCAGCATTTT.

The gene calls are TRBV7-9 and TRBJ1-1, with no clear D. Germline-derived CDR1 and CDR2 are SEHNR and FQNEAQ (reference sequence). CDR3 size: 14 residues. V was pared by 2 bases and J by 2 bases, with 9 bases between. CDR3 DNA: TGTGCCAGCAGCTTAACCGGAGTCAACACTGAAGCTTTCTTT. Amino acid sequence: CASSLTGVNTEAFF.

This clonotype showed up just a few times. V usage is TRBV11-2 and J usage is TRBJ1-1; D gene uncertain. V lost 2 bases and J lost 3, with 7 bases in between. The CDR3 length is 13 residues. CDR1 is SGHAT, CDR2 FQNNGV, per germline. CDR3 nucleotide sequence: TGTGCCAGCAGCTTATTTATGGACACTGAAGCTTTCTTT. This codes for CASSLFMDTEAFF.

This clonotype was observed many times. The rearrangement links TRBV30 to TRBJ2-7, with TRBD1 matching 9 bases. The CDR3 totals 13 residues. The germline V gene encodes CDR1 GTSNPN and CDR2 SVGIG (reference sequence). The V and J ends lost 2 bases and 5 bases, in that order; junction bases with no gene match: 4. The CDR3 nucleotides are TGTGCCTGGAGTCAGGACAGGGGCGACGAGCAGTACTTC. Amino acid sequence: CAWSQDRGDEQYF. Based on the CDR3 plus reference TRBV30 and TRBJ2-7, the full variable domain is SQTIHQWPATLVQPVGSPLSLECTVEGTSNPNLYWYRQAAGRGLQLLFYSVGIGQISSEVPQNLSASRPQDRQFILSSKKLLLSDSGFYLCAWSQDRGDEQYFGPGTRLTVT.

This chain joins TRBV6-1 and TRBJ1-1; no clear D gene. V was trimmed by 7 bases and J by 0 bases, leaving 6 bases between them. Looked up from germline, CDR1 is MNHNS and CDR2 is SASEGT. The CDR3 contains 12 residues. The CDR3 loop reads CASTVLNTEAFF. DNA for the CDR3: TGTGCCAGCACCGTATTGAACACTGAAGCTTTCTTT.

This clonotype was seen ten or more times. The V and J genes are TRBV7-6 and TRBJ2-3; a possible D gene is TRBD2 (5 bases). The CDR3 runs to 14 residues. CDR1 is SGHVS, CDR2 FNYEAQ, per germline. V was clipped by 5 bases and J by 5 bases, with 14 bases between them. CDR3 DNA: TGTGCCAGCAGCCCTTCGGGGTACGGAGATACGCAGTATTTT. This sequence encodes CASSPSGYGDTQYF.